Listed below are T cell receptor beta chains from one sample, sequenced in a study of beta chain features in type 1 diabetes. The protocol was immunoSEQ multiplex PCR, while the TCRdb copy is restricted to in-frame clones and leaves out a portion. The sample consists of hundreds of thousands of clones, approximately 16% of them appearing once. Sample: naive CD4+ T cells from blood. The origin of the receptors is a man aged 18-30 years with type 1 diabetes. Each CDR3 is given with its conserved first and last residue. Each record gives: clone size, J gene, V gene, CDR3 protein. A clone size is listed for some rows: how often the clone was seen (once, few, many), or a class if it is expanded.

NA | TRBJ2-5 | TRBV28 | CASSPLQETQYF
NA | TRBJ1-2 | TRBV5-4 | CASRTGQGVAYGYTF
NA | TRBJ2-2 | TRBV5-4 | CASRAGTGRTGELFF
NA | TRBJ2-3 | TRBV6-4 | CASSERATDTQYF
few | TRBJ2-3 | TRBV28 | CASSFPRRGTDTQYF
few | TRBJ1-3 | TRBV7-6 | CASSLMPGGDTIYF
NA | TRBJ1-2 | TRBV27 | CASSSFTGDYGYTF
few | TRBJ1-5 | TRBV7-8 | CASSLVAGGNQPQHF
few | TRBJ2-3 | TRBV7-2 | CASSLYPGSLTDTQYF
NA | TRBJ2-7 | TRBV28 | CASTRIRRGEQYF
many | TRBJ1-1 | TRBV4-3 | CASSLGANTEAFF
NA | TRBJ2-7 | TRBV29-1 | CSVVGIAGGNYEQYF
few | TRBJ2-7 | TRBV4-3 | CASSRIPEEVSYEQYF
few | TRBJ2-1 | TRBV28 | CASSLTGVNEQFF
few | TRBJ2-1 | TRBV6-5 | CASRRLAGGPREQFF
NA | TRBJ1-5 | TRBV6-1 | CASSSPRLANQPQHF
few | TRBJ2-7 | TRBV19 | CASSAPRTGPVRLYF
NA | TRBJ2-7 | TRBV2 | CASTIREGTAYEQYF
few | TRBJ2-5 | TRBV25-1 | CASSETGGRDNRETQYF
NA | TRBJ2-3 | TRBV6-6 | CASRGAGGSTDTQYF
NA | TRBJ2-7 | TRBV7-9 | CASSFSNRDRSYEQYF
NA | TRBJ2-7 | TRBV4-1 | CASSKGPTSGDYEQYF
NA | TRBJ2-1 | TRBV6-5 | CASSRTTFNEQFF
NA | TRBJ2-1 | TRBV5-4 | CASSRTSDYNEQFF
NA | TRBJ1-6 | TRBV7-9 | CASSSAQGRGTLHF
few | TRBJ2-5 | TRBV7-2 | CASSYRTGSETQYF
NA | TRBJ2-1 | TRBV18 | CASSTDSNNEQFF
NA | TRBJ2-7 | TRBV11-2 | CASSLGWDSAYEQYF
NA | TRBJ2-4 | TRBV30 | CAWGRGTTGQGSNIQYF
few | TRBJ2-3 | TRBV29-1 | CSARSRLAGGRTQYF
NA | TRBJ2-7 | TRBV4-3 | CASSLHYRGRKTYEQYF
few | TRBJ2-3 | TRBV28 | CASSLVAGALRDTQYF
NA | TRBJ2-5 | TRBV5-5 | CASSPQETQYF
NA | TRBJ2-5 | TRBV5-4 | CASSSGYQETQYF
few | TRBJ2-6 | TRBV15 | CATSRGGIRGGANVLTF
NA | TRBJ2-3 | TRBV12-5 | CASGLGLAGRITDTQYF
NA | TRBJ2-3 | TRBV5-4 | CASSQETATDTQYF
few | TRBJ2-5 | TRBV10-3 | CAISGEQVGRETQYF
NA | TRBJ2-1 | TRBV5-1 | CATRGAPPSSYNEQFF
NA | TRBJ2-6 | TRBV15 | CATSKTEDRVFSGANVLTF
few | TRBJ1-1 | TRBV13 | CASSLVGANTEAFF
NA | TRBJ2-7 | TRBV28 | CASTTGSYEQYF
NA | TRBJ2-1 | TRBV5-1 | CASSQIGGQGYNEQFF
few | TRBJ1-1 | TRBV19 | CASSTGQGAVDTEAFF
NA | TRBJ1-1 | TRBV5-1 | CASSPDHVRGRTEAFF
NA | TRBJ1-1 | TRBV6-5 | CASSRTGGLGAFF
few | TRBJ1-2 | TRBV6-5 | CASGGGRTLYGYTF
many | TRBJ2-4 | TRBV29-1 | CSVVLASDIQYF
few | TRBJ1-2 | TRBV7-2 | CASSWDRDYGYTF
NA | TRBJ2-1 | TRBV11-2 | CASSLVRRIAQFF
NA | TRBJ1-5 | TRBV19 | CASSYVGGNQPQHF
NA | TRBJ2-5 | TRBV9 | CASSASPRRGQETQYF
NA | TRBJ2-2 | TRBV7-2 | CASSFRGASGELFF
few | TRBJ1-2 | TRBV5-6 | CASSLRRDGYTF
few | TRBJ2-7 | TRBV5-1 | CASSTGTPSREQYF
once | TRBJ2-2 | TRBV9 | CASSPVGSPNTGELFF
NA | TRBJ2-3 | TRBV5-1 | CASSRPGQGTASTDTQYF